These 17 T cell receptor beta chains came from one sample sequenced in a study of somatic mutations in cytotoxic T cells in rheumatoid arthritis. Data came from immunoSEQ multiplex PCR; TCRdb stores just in-frame clones and leaves some out. The sample has about 11,000 clones, roughly 73% seen once. Material for sequencing was CD8+ T cells sorted from blood. These receptors came from a man between 60 and 75 years old in good health.

The genes are TRBV7-6 and TRBJ2-5, with TRBD2 matching 9 bases. In germline, CDR1 is SGHVS, CDR2 FNYEAQ. This CDR3 region has 15 residues. V lost 5 bases to trimming and J lost 3 bases; unmatched junction nucleotides: 7. For the CDR3, the DNA is TGTGCCAGCAGCCCCACCAGACTAGCGGAAGAGACCCAGTACTTC. As protein: CASSPTRLAEETQYF.

Note on this clone: At one end the junction does not follow the germline gene, possibly because of a read error. The gene calls are TRBV30 and TRBJ1-2, with D perhaps matching TRBD1 (5 bases). CDR3 length equals 14 residues. Germline V lookup: CDR1 GTSNPN, CDR2 SVGIG (reference sequence). The CDR3 region has the DNA TGTACCTGGAGTATAGGGACCGGAGGGTATGGCTACACCTTC. It codes for CTWSIGTGGYGYTF.

The chain employs TRBV2 and TRBJ2-7, with a weak D call TRBD2 (5 bases). V was clipped by 3 bases and J by 6 bases, with 15 bases between them. Per germline, CDR1 SNHLY and CDR2 FYNNEI. The CDR3 spans 14 residues. CDR3 region: CASSDMAEGLEQYF. As DNA, the CDR3 is TGTGCCAGCAGTGACATGGCTGAGGGCCTCGAGCAGTACTTC.

This clone has only a few counts. The J gene is TRBJ2-7, the V gene TRBV4-2, with a tentative D call TRBD2 (6 bases). The CDR3 is 16 residues long. V lost 1 base, J lost 4 bases, and 17 bases lay in between. CDR1 and CDR2 (germline): LGHNA, YNFKEQ. The CDR3 nucleotides read TGTGCCAGCAGCCAAGGGGACTCCTCACCCTCTTACGAGCAGTACTTC. This encodes CASSQGDSSPSYEQYF.

CDR3 protein: CASSLSWGQACYF. The CDR3, as DNA: TGTGCCAGCAGTTTATCGTGGGGACAGGCTTGCTACTTC. The rearrangement links TRBV27 to TRBJ2-7; 8 bases match TRBD1. CDR3 length equals 13 residues. Germline lookup yields CDR1 MNHEY and CDR2 SMNVEV (reference sequence). Losses at the gene ends were 0 bases for V and 13 bases for J; bases not matched to a gene: 8.

This rearrangement joins TRBV6-6 to TRBJ2-7; 10 bases are a match to TRBD2. The CDR3 runs 14 residues. Germline V CDR1 and CDR2: MNHNY, SVGAGI (reference sequence). The J segment lost 7 bases and the V segment lost 0 bases, leaving 3 bases of the junction unmatched. In DNA, the CDR3 is TGTGCCAGCAGTTACTCGGGACTAGCGTGGGAGCAGTACTTC. This sequence encodes CASSYSGLAWEQYF.

V gene TRBV28 combines with J gene TRBJ1-5; TRBD1 matches 9 bases. The germline gives CDR1 MDHEN, CDR2 SYDVKM. The CDR3 contains 15 residues. V was pared by 3 bases and J by 5 bases, with 5 bases of the junction left unmatched. The CDR3 region is CASSFVTGGYQPQHF. CDR3 bases: TGTGCCAGCAGTTTCGTGACAGGGGGTTATCAGCCCCAGCATTTT.

This clone was counted a few times. The chain uses TRBV6-6 and TRBJ2-7; D call uncertain. Trimming pared 5 bases from V and 6 bases from J, leaving 11 bases between. The CDR3 is 12 amino acids. CDR1 and CDR2 (germline): MNHNY, SVGAGI (reference sequence). The CDR3 sequence: CASSTEVGEQYF. CDR3 nucleotides: TGTGCCAGCAGTACAGAGGTGGGCGAGCAGTACTTC.

This clone was found a few times. This rearrangement joins TRBV30 to TRBJ2-2, with D maybe TRBD1 (5 bases). The V gene lost 2 bases and the J gene lost 5 bases, with 12 bases spanning the gap. The CDR3 totals 14 residues. Germline lookup yields CDR1 GTSNPN and CDR2 SVGIG (reference sequence). CDR3 nucleotide sequence: TGTGCCTGGAGTTTAGGGGTTGGGACCGGGGAGCTGTTTTTT. Protein sequence: CAWSLGVGTGELFF.

The rearrangement joins TRBV4-3 to TRBJ2-6, with D maybe TRBD1 (6 bases). CDR1 and CDR2 (germline): LGHNA, YSLEER. V was cut by 0 bases and J by 0 bases, with 6 bases left in between. CDR3 length: 16 amino acids. The CDR3 region has the DNA TGCGCCAGCAGCCAAGACAGGGGCTCTGGGGCCAACGTCCTGACTTTC. Translated, it gives CASSQDRGSGANVLTF.

This rearrangement joins TRBV9 to TRBJ2-6; a weak D match, TRBD1 (6 bases). Germline lookup yields CDR1 SGDLS and CDR2 YYNGEE. The CDR3 has 18 residues. V dropped 4 bases and J dropped 0 bases, with 17 bases sitting between them. The CDR3, as DNA: TGTGCCAGCAGCACTTCCCTGGACAGTTCCTCTGGGGCCAACGTCCTGACTTTC. Its protein is CASSTSLDSSSGANVLTF.

CDR3 residues: CASSLYGRVYEQYF. The CDR3 DNA reads TGTGCCAGCAGCTTGTACGGGCGGGTGTACGAGCAGTACTTC. This chain joins TRBV5-6 and TRBJ2-7, with D possibly TRBD2 on 5 matching bases. V lost 1 base, J lost 4 bases, and 12 bases lay in between. Germline-derived CDR1 and CDR2 are SGHDT and YYEEEE. This CDR3 comprises 14 residues.

This clone was found once. The chain couples TRBV5-1 to TRBJ2-5; 15 nucleotides align to TRBD2. Unmatched junction bases numbered 6, after V lost 4 bases and J lost 2 bases. Germline V lookup: CDR1 SGHRS, CDR2 YFSETQ. This CDR3 is 17 amino acids long. The CDR3 sequence is CASSTGLAGGPQETQYF. The CDR3 bases are TGCGCCAGCAGCACGGGACTAGCGGGAGGTCCTCAAGAGACCCAGTACTTC.

V usage is TRBV7-8 and J usage is TRBJ1-2, with TRBD1 as a possible D gene (6 bases). CDR1 is SGHVS, CDR2 FQNEAQ, per germline. With 2 bases removed from V and 7 bases from J, the gap between germline ends came to 17 bases. The CDR3 is 15 amino acids. The CDR3, as DNA: TGTGCCAGCAGCTTATCGGGGGCGCTCCCCTCTGGCTACACCTTC. Protein product: CASSLSGALPSGYTF.

The gene calls are TRBV30 and TRBJ1-6, with D unresolved. Germline CDR1 reads GTSNPN; CDR2 reads SVGIG (reference sequence). V dropped 2 bases and J dropped 7 bases, with 6 bases sitting between them. The CDR3 has 12 amino acids. The CDR3 DNA is TGTGCCTGGAGTCCTCGGAATTCACCCCTCCACTTT. It encodes CAWSPRNSPLHF.

This clone has just a few counts. The rearrangement joins TRBV4-2 to TRBJ1-1; D is perhaps TRBD1 (5 bases). V lost 3 bases and J 4 bases, leaving 27 bases between the germline ends. CDR1 LGHNA and CDR2 YNFKEQ come from the germline V gene. CDR3 size: 19 residues. The CDR3 loop is CASSQDPILGREGTTEAFF. The CDR3 nucleotides are TGTGCCAGCAGCCAGGACCCCATCCTTGGGAGGGAGGGGACCACTGAAGCTTTCTTT.

The chain is built from TRBV4-2 and TRBJ2-2; the D gene is possibly TRBD2 (6 bases). The germline V and J ends were trimmed by 4 bases and 6 bases, with 9 bases remaining between them. The germline V gene encodes CDR1 LGHNA and CDR2 YNFKEQ. The CDR3 sequence is 13 residues long. The CDR3 nucleotides read TGTGCCAGCAGCCCTGGGACTCCCGGGGAGCTGTTTTTT. The encoded protein is CASSPGTPGELFF.